The clone carrying this T cell receptor (beta chain) occurred a few times. Antigen unknown. The data are from a study of Ad26.COV2.S vaccination and SARS-CoV-2 variants. Overall study: Donor had been placed in the Ad26.COV2.S arm of the COV1001 trial. The study, taken as a whole, reports: The authors reported substantial breadth in spike-specific CD8+ and CD4+ T cell responses after vaccination.

Treatment denoted: around 19 received Ad26.COV2.S at low or high dose, single or two shots; roughly 5 received placebo; per-sample allocation not given. Samples came from day 63 after the first vaccine or placebo injection. V lost 4 bases and J 8 bases, leaving 11 bases between the germline ends. The germline CDR1 and CDR2 sequences are SEHNR and FQNEAQ (reference sequence). The CDR3 is 13 amino acids. Using immunoSEQ multiplex PCR, the repertoire was profiled, and TCRdb retains in-frame clones only, with some absent. Of about 500,000 clones in the sample, approximately 90% are singletons; the top ten hold around 1.8%.

This receptor was taken from a person between 18 and 60 years old who received the Ad26.COV2.S COVID-19 vaccine or a placebo. The input for sequencing was peripheral blood, taken in a trial of Ad26.COV2.S vaccine versus placebo. V and J are TRBV7-9 and TRBJ1-4; D might be TRBD1 (5 bases). CDR3 sequence: CASSYWGEEKLFF. DNA for the CDR3: TGTGCCAGCAGCTACTGGGGCGAGGAAAAACTGTTTTTT.